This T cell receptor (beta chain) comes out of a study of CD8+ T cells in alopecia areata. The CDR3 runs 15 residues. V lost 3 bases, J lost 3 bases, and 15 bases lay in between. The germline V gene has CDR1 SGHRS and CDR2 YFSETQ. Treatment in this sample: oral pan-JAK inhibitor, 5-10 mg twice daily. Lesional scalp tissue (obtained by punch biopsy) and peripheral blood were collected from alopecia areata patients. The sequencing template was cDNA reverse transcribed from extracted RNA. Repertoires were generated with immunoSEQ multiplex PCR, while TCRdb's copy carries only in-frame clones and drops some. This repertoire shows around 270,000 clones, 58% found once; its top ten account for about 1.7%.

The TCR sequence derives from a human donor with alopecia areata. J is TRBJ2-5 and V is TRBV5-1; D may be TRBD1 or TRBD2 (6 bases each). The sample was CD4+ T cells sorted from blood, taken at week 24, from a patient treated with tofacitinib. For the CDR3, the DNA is TGCGCCAGCAGCTCGACCCCGGAGGGGGAAGAGACCCAGTACTTC. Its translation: CASSSTPEGEETQYF.